This is a list of T cell receptor beta chains from one sample in a study of T cells after yellow fever vaccination. Using its own MiXCR run on the 5' RACE reads, TCRdb lists one record per CDR3 protein. The sample includes about 340,000 distinct CDR3 sequences, 3% to 4.5% seen only once; the top ten take approximately 25%. The sequenced sample was PBMCs, obtained 5 days after the yellow fever booster vaccination. The receptors shown here come from a man younger than 35 who received the YFV17D yellow fever vaccine. CDR3s include the opening cysteine and the closing phenylalanine or tryptophan. D genes are given only for firm matches. Where a row states a size, it is once, few, many or the class of an expanded clone; other rows omit it.

clone_size	cdr3_length	v_call	j_call	d_call	cdr3_nt	cdr3_aa
few	13	TRBV19	TRBJ2-5	TRBD2	TGTGCCAGTAGTATCGGGGGGTCGGAGACCCAGTACTTC	CASSIGGSETQYF
NA	17	TRBV11-2	TRBJ2-1	TRBD2	TGTGCCAGCAGCTTGTCTCCTCGCGGGGGGGCAGGAAATGAGCAGTTCTTC	CASSLSPRGGAGNEQFF
NA	17	TRBV14	TRBJ2-5	TRBD1	TGTGCCAGCAGCCAAGATTGGGGGACAGGGGGCAGTGAGACCCAGTACTTC	CASSQDWGTGGSETQYF
NA	15	TRBV27	TRBJ1-5	NA	TGTGCCAGCAGTTTGCAGGGATGGAGCAATCAGCCCCAGCATTTT	CASSLQGWSNQPQHF
NA	16	TRBV4-2	TRBJ2-1	NA	TGTGCCAGCAGCCTGATTAGTGGGGACTTCTACAATGAGCAGTTCTTC	CASSLISGDFYNEQFF
few	15	TRBV6-5	TRBJ2-7	TRBD1	TGTGCCAGCAGTTATCGCGGACAGGGCGGGTTCCAGCAGTACTTC	CASSYRGQGGFQQYF
NA	13	TRBV7-6	TRBJ1-1	TRBD1	TGTGCCAGCAGCTTGGGGACAGTTAGTGAAGCTTTCTTT	CASSLGTVSEAFF
many	15	TRBV7-3	TRBJ1-5	NA	TGTGCCAGCAGGAATACCGGAGCAAGCAATCAGCCCCAGCATTTT	CASRNTGASNQPQHF
NA	16	TRBV5-5	TRBJ2-5	NA	TGTGCCAGCAGCGTCAACCCGGGACAAATCCAAGAGACCCAGTACTTC	CASSVNPGQIQETQYF
NA	16	TRBV7-2	TRBJ2-3	TRBD2	TGTGCCAGCAGCTATGGTGGCGGGGGGGCTACAGATACGCAGTATTTT	CASSYGGGGATDTQYF
few	13	TRBV12-3/TRBV12-4	TRBJ1-5	NA	TGTGCCAGTACCTTTCGCAGCAATCAGCCCCAGCATTTT	CASTFRSNQPQHF
many	17	TRBV7-8	TRBJ2-2	TRBD1	TGTGCCAGCAGCAGGGATGACAGGGGCCGAGGGGCCGGGGAGCTGTTTTTT	CASSRDDRGRGAGELFF
NA	16	TRBV4-3	TRBJ1-4	TRBD1	TGCGCCAGCAGCCAAGTTTGGGGACAGGGGAATGAAAAACTGTTTTTT	CASSQVWGQGNEKLFF
NA	14	TRBV5-1	TRBJ2-7	NA	TGCGCCAGCAGCTTGGGCCCGCGACTTGACGAGCAGTACTTC	CASSLGPRLDEQYF
many	14	TRBV4-1	TRBJ1-1	NA	TGCGCCAGCAGCCAAGTCCCAGGGAACACTGAAGCTTTCTTT	CASSQVPGNTEAFF
many	14	TRBV7-2	TRBJ2-7	NA	TGTGCCAGCAGCTTAGCGCTCAATACCGGCGAGCAGTACTTC	CASSLALNTGEQYF
many	13	TRBV27	TRBJ2-2	NA	TGTGCCAGCAGCATAGGGGGTACCGGGGAGCTGTTTTTT	CASSIGGTGELFF
many	13	TRBV15	TRBJ1-2	NA	TGTGCCACCAGCTCAGGGGAGGGTCGGGGCTACACCTTC	CATSSGEGRGYTF
few	13	TRBV5-1	TRBJ2-3	NA	TGCGCCAGCAGCTCGGAGGGCCCAGATACGCAGTATTTT	CASSSEGPDTQYF
many	16	TRBV5-4	TRBJ1-6	NA	TGTGCCAGCAGCCGTGGCACAGCTTTCTATAATTCACCCCTCCACTTT	CASSRGTAFYNSPLHF
NA	16	TRBV20-1	TRBJ1-1	TRBD1	TGCAGTGCCCTGGACAGGGGGCGAGTATTCGGCACTGAAGCTTTCTTT	CSALDRGRVFGTEAFF
few	19	TRBV19	TRBJ2-2	TRBD2	TGTGCCAGTAGTAACCTGCCTCTGAGCGGGGGCTCCGGGACCGGGGAGCTGTTTTTT	CASSNLPLSGGSGTGELFF
few	14	TRBV4-1	TRBJ2-1	NA	TGCGCCAGCAGCCAAGTGGGGGCTGGAAATGAGCAGTTCTTC	CASSQVGAGNEQFF
few	17	TRBV9	TRBJ1-5	NA	TGTGCCAGCAGCGTAGTTGGGGACCTTCTCGGCAATCAGCCCCAGCATTTT	CASSVVGDLLGNQPQHF
few	13	TRBV7-2	TRBJ1-6	NA	TGTGCCAGCAGCCCCCATATAGATTCACCCCTCCACTTT	CASSPHIDSPLHF
NA	15	TRBV11-3	TRBJ2-1	NA	TGTGCCAGCAGCTCCCGGGGGAGCCTTGCCAATGAGCAGTTCTTC	CASSSRGSLANEQFF
few	13	TRBV5-1	TRBJ2-5	TRBD2	TGCGCCAGCAGCCGGGGGGGGAAAGAGACCCAGTACTTC	CASSRGGKETQYF
few	15	TRBV7-3	TRBJ2-2	TRBD2	TGTGCCAGCAGGGACACGGCGGGGGGCCCGGGGGAGCTGTTTTTT	CASRDTAGGPGELFF
NA	14	TRBV6-6	TRBJ2-1	NA	TGTGCCACCGAAGGGTGGACCTCCTACAATGAGCAGTTCTTC	CATEGWTSYNEQFF
NA	13	TRBV20-1	TRBJ2-7	TRBD2	TGCAGCGGGAGACTAGCGGGGGCCTACGAGCAGTACTTC	CSGRLAGAYEQYF
many	11	TRBV6-2/TRBV6-3	TRBJ2-2	NA	TGTGCCAGCACCTCCACCGGGGAGCTGTTTTTT	CASTSTGELFF
NA	14	TRBV5-5	TRBJ2-2	NA	TGTGCCAGCAGCTCCCTAGGAGGCACCGGGGAGCTGTTTTTT	CASSSLGGTGELFF
few	16	TRBV6-2/TRBV6-3	TRBJ2-1	NA	TGTGCCAGCAGTTACTCGACTAGGGGATCGAGCAATGAGCAGTTCTTC	CASSYSTRGSSNEQFF
many	16	TRBV15	TRBJ1-1	NA	TGTGCCACCCGCGTCTCCCGGGGGGTAATGGATGCTGAAGCTTTCTTT	CATRVSRGVMDAEAFF
many	15	TRBV19	TRBJ2-3	NA	TGTGCCAGTAGTATTGGCAGGGGTCTCACAGATACGCAGTATTTT	CASSIGRGLTDTQYF
few	16	TRBV7-2	TRBJ2-7	TRBD1	TGTGCCAGCAGCTTGGGAACCGGGACAGGGTCGAAAGAGCAGTACTTC	CASSLGTGTGSKEQYF
NA	15	TRBV4-3	TRBJ1-2	NA	TGCGCCAGCAGCCAAGACTGGGGAGGGATCCGTGGCTACACCTTC	CASSQDWGGIRGYTF
many	18	TRBV7-2	TRBJ2-5	NA	TGTGCCAGCAGCTTTATTATGGGGGGGCCCAGTTTAAAAGAGACCCAGTACTTC	CASSFIMGGPSLKETQYF
many	14	TRBV27	TRBJ2-7	TRBD2	TGTGCCAGCCAATGGGGGGGTACGCCCTACGAGCAGTACTTC	CASQWGGTPYEQYF
many	14	TRBV7-2	TRBJ2-1	NA	TGTGCCAGCAGCTTAGTTACCGAGGGGCAAGTGCAGTTCTTC	CASSLVTEGQVQFF
NA	17	TRBV5-1	TRBJ2-1	TRBD1	TGCGCCAGCAGCACCTCCCCCGGGACAGAATTTTCCAATGAGCAGTTCTTC	CASSTSPGTEFSNEQFF
many	15	TRBV5-1	TRBJ2-3	NA	TGCGCCAGCAGCTTGACCGGGAATAAAGAAGATACGCAGTATTTT	CASSLTGNKEDTQYF
many	13	TRBV10-3	TRBJ2-7	TRBD1	TGTGCCATCAGTGACTCAGGGGGCTACGAGCAGTACTTC	CAISDSGGYEQYF
NA	15	TRBV20-1	TRBJ1-6	NA	TGCAGTGCTAGAGGGAGGGGGGCGTTTAATTCACCCCTCCACTTT	CSARGRGAFNSPLHF
NA	15	TRBV7-2	TRBJ1-5	TRBD1	TGTGCCAGCAGTCTCCAACAGGGGAACAATCAGCCCCAGCATTTT	CASSLQQGNNQPQHF
few	13	TRBV27	TRBJ1-5	NA	TGTGCCAGCAGTCGCAGCCTCTATCAGCCCCAGCATTTT	CASSRSLYQPQHF
NA	14	TRBV11-2	TRBJ1-1	NA	TGTGCCAGCAGCTTACCGTCCCGGAACACTGAAGCTTTCTTT	CASSLPSRNTEAFF
NA	13	TRBV4-3	TRBJ2-3	NA	TGCGCCAGCAGCCACGACATAGGGAATACGCAGTATTTT	CASSHDIGNTQYF
NA	13	TRBV6-5	TRBJ1-5	NA	TGTGCCAGCAGTTACTCGGCAGATCAGCCCCAGCATTTT	CASSYSADQPQHF